Listed below are T cell receptor beta chains from one sample, sequenced in a study of beta chain features in type 1 diabetes. Clones were sequenced by immunoSEQ multiplex PCR, and TCRdb holds only the in-frame ones, with some missing. The table includes around 710,000 clones, around 11% detected once. The sample comprised naive CD4+ T cells from blood. These TCRs come from a man aged 25-40 years with type 1 diabetes. The conserved cysteine and the conserved F or W are not part of the CDR3 here. Clone size is given for some rows only: seen once, a few or many times, or a class if the clone is expanded.

size: NA
V: TRBV5-4
J: TRBJ2-1
CDR3: ASSLGGPGSYNEQF

size: NA
V: TRBV7-2
J: TRBJ2-3
CDR3: ASSPQAGPTDTQY

size: NA
V: TRBV29-1
J: TRBJ2-3
CDR3: SVVRGGDERY

size: NA
V: TRBV27
J: TRBJ1-6
CDR3: ASSLLPGPEASPLH

size: NA
V: TRBV5-1
J: TRBJ2-5
CDR3: ASSLAGTRSQETQY

size: NA
V: TRBV7-9
J: TRBJ2-3
CDR3: ASSLWDRGPP

size: few
V: TRBV30
J: TRBJ2-1
CDR3: AWSPYNEQF

size: few
V: TRBV18
J: TRBJ2-7
CDR3: ASSPSRGPEREQY

size: few
V: TRBV4-2
J: TRBJ2-1
CDR3: ASSQDNSPTEQF

size: NA
V: TRBV5-1
J: TRBJ2-5
CDR3: ASSSDHGQKETQY

size: few
V: TRBV4-2
J: TRBJ2-7
CDR3: ASSQEEGPYEQY

size: few
V: TRBV19
J: TRBJ2-1
CDR3: ASSIPRGPTREQF

size: few
V: TRBV7-9
J: TRBJ1-6
CDR3: ASSLASTNSPLH

size: NA
V: TRBV5-6
J: TRBJ2-3
CDR3: ASSFDKYRTDTQY

size: NA
V: TRBV9
J: TRBJ2-7
CDR3: ASSPQSGSSYEQY

size: few
V: TRBV21-1
J: TRBJ1-3
CDR3: ASSAPRAQGPDTIY

size: NA
V: TRBV4-3
J: TRBJ2-7
CDR3: ASSPRLAGEYEQY

size: NA
V: TRBV19
J: TRBJ2-4
CDR3: ASSFSGGEGNIQY

size: few
V: TRBV28
J: TRBJ2-2
CDR3: ASSITPQGELF

size: few
V: TRBV9
J: TRBJ2-3
CDR3: ASSAESGVLPDTQY

size: NA
V: TRBV27
J: TRBJ2-1
CDR3: ATRHSNEQF

size: few
V: TRBV9
J: TRBJ2-3
CDR3: ASSPQTSGRDTQY

size: few
V: TRBV30
J: TRBJ2-1
CDR3: AWSESGGAQF

size: once
V: TRBV10-2
J: TRBJ2-5
CDR3: ASSEDGTGRETQY

size: NA
V: TRBV29-1
J: TRBJ1-1
CDR3: STRQGGGTEAF

size: few
V: TRBV2
J: TRBJ1-6
CDR3: ASRIGGGQSSPLH

size: few
V: TRBV27
J: TRBJ1-6
CDR3: ASSPPVRGTISYNSPLH

size: NA
V: TRBV6-5
J: TRBJ2-7
CDR3: ASSGEYYEQY

size: NA
V: TRBV2
J: TRBJ1-5
CDR3: ASTPDTVGNQPQH

size: few
V: TRBV28
J: TRBJ2-3
CDR3: ASSFTGLGVDTQY